A single sample gave rise to the 4 T cell receptor beta chains below, sequenced in a study of blood T cell repertoires in COVID-19. Clones were read by immunoSEQ multiplex PCR, and TCRdb kept only the in-frame ones, dropping some. The table has fewer than 600,000 clones, roughly nine tenths seen once. Material for sequencing was peripheral blood. The receptor source for this set is a man aged 18 to 30 with COVID-19, enrolled during active disease.

The chain employs TRBV5-4 and TRBJ2-2, with D perhaps TRBD2 (5 bases). Trimming left V 3 bases short and J 7 bases short, with 10 bases between. Germline V gene data show CDR1 as SGHNT and CDR2 as YYREEE (reference sequence). The CDR3 spans 13 residues. CDR3 sequence: CASSSLAGGELFF. CDR3 nucleotide sequence: TGTGCCAGCAGCTCACTGGCGGGCGGGGAGCTGTTTTTT.

This clone was detected only a few times. The chain links TRBV7-2 to TRBJ1-6, with a possible D match to TRBD1 (5 bases). This CDR3 region has 15 residues. The germline gives CDR1 SGHTA, CDR2 FQGNSA. V dropped 5 bases and J dropped 3 bases, with 11 bases sitting between them. Here the CDR3 reads CASSPQGYYNSPLHF. The CDR3 DNA follows: TGTGCCAGCAGCCCGCAGGGTTACTATAATTCACCCCTCCACTTT.

This chain connects TRBV24-1 to TRBJ2-5; maybe TRBD2 (6 bases). This CDR3 has 13 residues. Germline-derived CDR1 and CDR2 are KGHDR and SFDVKD. V was trimmed by 9 bases and J by 2 bases, leaving 12 bases between them. The chain's CDR3 is CATGGRLQETQYF. The CDR3 DNA reads as TGTGCCACCGGTGGGAGGCTGCAAGAGACCCAGTACTTC.

The chain links TRBV6-1 to TRBJ2-7; weak D call: TRBD1 (5 bases). The CDR3 is made up of 15 amino acids. The V gene's germline CDR1 is MNHNS and CDR2 SASEGT. With 1 base removed from V and 4 bases from J, the gap between germline ends came to 14 bases. CDR3 sequence: CASSEGTSYVYEQYF. DNA of the CDR3: TGTGCCAGCAGTGAAGGGACATCTTACGTTTACGAGCAGTACTTC.